The next 10 T cell receptor beta chains were all read from a single sample in a study of breast tumors, draining lymph nodes, adjacent tissues. From the multiplex PCR reads, TCRdb called clonotypes with MiXCR, one entry per CDR3 protein. The sample lists under 350,000 distinct CDR3 sequences, roughly 31% seen once, with more than 1% in the top ten. Samples came from axillary lymph nodes draining the breast cancer. Sequences were obtained from axillary lymph node tissue. These receptors all come from a female donor with breast cancer. Some clones in this sample may be carry-over from other donors' samples.

The table lists this clonotype with a few counts. This chain joins TRBV6-6 and TRBJ1-3; 8 nucleotides agree with TRBD1. The CDR3 consists of 15 residues. V gave up 5 bases and J gave up 4 bases; unmatched junction bases: 7. Germline loops: CDR1 MNHNY, CDR2 SVGAGI (reference sequence). CDR3 sequence: CASSLTGGLGNTIYF. The CDR3 DNA follows: TGTGCCAGCAGTCTCACAGGGGGGCTCGGAAACACCATATATTTT.

As to this clonotype: A much more abundant neighbour one base away suggests this may be a read error. This rearrangement joins TRBV7-6 to TRBJ2-1; tentatively, D is TRBD2 (6 bases). The germline CDR1 and CDR2 sequences are SGHVS and FNYEAQ. The CDR3 consists of 15 residues. The CDR3: CAGSLESGAYNEQFF. The DNA for the CDR3 is TGTGCCGGCAGCTTGGAATCGGGAGCCTACAATGAGCAGTTCTTC. Drawing the rest from reference TRBV7-6 and TRBJ2-1, the complete variable domain is GAGVSQSPRYKVTKRGQDVALRCDPISGHVSLYWYRQALGQGPEFLTYFNYEAQQDKSGLPNDRFSAERPEGSISTLTIQRTEQRDSAMYRCAGSLESGAYNEQFFGPGTRLTVL.

In its sample, this clonotype was seen many times. The chain carries TRBV19 and TRBJ1-5, with TRBD1 identical over 7 bases. CDR1 and CDR2 from the germline V gene are LNHDA and SQIVND (reference sequence). V lost 6 bases, J lost 5 bases, and 7 bases stayed unmatched. This CDR3 spans 14 amino acids. CDR3 sequence reads: CASRETGQHQPQHF. As DNA, the CDR3 is TGTGCCAGTAGAGAGACAGGGCAACATCAGCCCCAGCATTTT.

This clonotype has ten or more counts. The chain uses TRBV7-3 and TRBJ2-1, with TRBD2 matching 9 bases. The CDR3 spans 15 residues. Trimming removed 5 bases from V and 1 base from J; junction bases left unmatched: 3. The germline CDR1 and CDR2 sequences are SGHTA and FQGTGA. The CDR3 DNA reads TGTGCCAGCAGCGTAGCGGGAGCATCCTACAATGAGCAGTTCTTC. It translates to CASSVAGASYNEQFF.

CDR3 nucleotide sequence: TGTGCTAGTGGACAGGGGGCCCGACATGGCTACACCTTC. Its protein is CASGQGARHGYTF. The J gene is TRBJ1-2, the V gene TRBV2; TRBD1 matches at 11 bases. The CDR3 totals 13 residues. Germline V lookup: CDR1 SNHLY, CDR2 FYNNEI.

This clonotype has more than one count but fewer than ten. A read error may explain this, as a much larger clone is one base away. V is TRBV14 and J is TRBJ2-5; 7 bases line up with TRBD1. The CDR3 extends over 15 amino acids. The germline gives CDR1 SGHDN, CDR2 FVKESK. The chain's CDR3 is CASSRSIGGGETPYF. CDR3 in DNA: TGTGCCAGCAGCCGAAGTATAGGGGGCGGAGAGACCCCGTACTTC.

This clonotype occurred many times. The chain joins TRBV20-1 to TRBJ2-1; 13 nucleotides align to TRBD2. V shed 6 bases and J 5 bases; nucleotides not matched to a gene: 19. This CDR3 has 19 amino acids. Germline lookup yields CDR1 DFQATT and CDR2 SNEGSKA (reference sequence). CDR3 in amino acids: CSAVNTVGTSGKVDNEQFF. The CDR3 nucleotides are TGCAGTGCCGTTAACACCGTTGGGACTAGCGGGAAAGTAGACAATGAGCAGTTCTTC.

The rearrangement links TRBV24-1 to TRBJ1-2; 8 nucleotides align to TRBD1. V lost 5 bases to trimming and J lost 3 bases; unmatched junction nucleotides: 7. Germline V lookup: CDR1 KGHDR, CDR2 SFDVKD. The CDR3 has 15 residues. As DNA, the CDR3 is TGTGCCACCAGTGCGGCCAGGGGGCGCGACTATGGCTACACCTTC. It translates to CATSAARGRDYGYTF.

The J gene is TRBJ1-2, the V gene TRBV5-1; D possibly corresponds to TRBD1 (6 bases). Germline CDR1 SGHRS, CDR2 YFSETQ. The CDR3 contains 13 residues. V was clipped by 0 bases and J by 5 bases, with 8 bases between them. CDR3 amino acids: CASSLGQDYGYTF. The DNA for the CDR3 is TGCGCCAGCAGCTTGGGACAGGATTATGGCTACACCTTC.

This clonotype has ten or more counts. This rearrangement joins TRBV11-3 to TRBJ2-3; the match to TRBD2 covers 9 bases. V lost 5 bases, J lost 2 bases, and 8 bases stayed unmatched. The CDR3 covers 16 residues. Germline V lookup: CDR1 SGHNT, CDR2 YENEEA. CDR3 in amino acids: CASSLQTSGYTDTQYF. The DNA for the CDR3 is TGTGCCAGCAGCCTCCAGACTAGCGGATACACAGATACGCAGTATTTT.